This TCR beta chain derives from a study of regulatory T cells in long-lasting Graves disease. As to time point: newly diagnosed GD, antithyroid drugs for less than 3 months. The TCR library was made from RNA that had been extracted from PBMCs in TRIzol. Arm-PCR with iRepertoire HTBI primers amplified the CDR3 regions for these TCR beta libraries. A single record per CDR3 protein comes from TCRdb applying MiXCR to the multiplex PCR reads. Among about 360,000 distinct CDR3 sequences listed, around 16% were seen once. This clonotype was recorded many times. CDR3 length: 14 amino acids. Germline CDR1 and CDR2: LGHDT and YNNKEL (reference sequence). The V gene end was trimmed by 6 bases and the J gene end by 1 base; junction bases not matched to a gene: 6. These data are also associated with another study on T cells in Graves' hyperthyroidism and ophthalmopathy. That work adds: Not enrolled were patients with uncontrolled infection, other autoimmune disease, pregnancy or lactation.

The chain uses TRBV3-1 and TRBJ2-7; 7 nucleotides match TRBD2. Sample: peripheral blood mononuclear cells (PBMCs), taken at new diagnosis, from a patient treated with antithyroid drugs. The TCR originated in a woman between 18 and 30 years old with Graves disease. The CDR3 nucleotides are TGTGCCAGCAGTTATTCGGGAGGTTCCTACGAGCAGTACTTC. As protein: CASSYSGGSYEQYF.